A selection of T cell receptor beta chains follows, all from one sample in a study of T cells in Graves' hyperthyroidism and ophthalmopathy. TCRdb re-called the multiplex PCR reads through MiXCR, storing one row per CDR3 protein. The table lists about 360,000 distinct CDR3 sequences, 13% of them singletons. The sequenced sample was blood. Receptors were obtained from a young man with Graves' hyperthyroidism that later progressed to Graves' ophthalmopathy. Each CDR3 is given with its conserved first and last residue. The D gene is left open where the match is weak. Clone size is not always given. Where it is, it says once, few, many or a class for expanded clones.

J gene	V gene	D gene	clone size	CDR3 DNA	CDR3 protein
TRBJ2-7	TRBV11-1	.	many	TGTGCCAGCAGCTTAGACGGCGCGGCCCGGGACCTGCCCTACGAGCAGTACTTC	CASSLDGAARDLPYEQYF
TRBJ1-4	TRBV9	.	many	TGTGCCAGCAGCGACAGACCCTCTAATGAAAAACTGTTTTTT	CASSDRPSNEKLFF
TRBJ1-1	TRBV20-1	.	.	TGCTGTGCTTACAGGAACACTGAAGCTTTCTTT	CCAYRNTEAFF
TRBJ2-4	TRBV3-1	.	many	TGTGCCAGCAGCCACCGTTGGATTCAGTACTTC	CASSHRWIQYF
TRBJ1-2	TRBV28	.	many	TGTGCCACCCTTTTAGGGGGCTATGGCTACACCTTC	CATLLGGYGYTF
TRBJ2-5	TRBV11-2	TRBD1	many	TGTGCCAGCAGCTTAGAGGGACAGAGGGTTGCTGGTGAGACCCAGTACTTC	CASSLEGQRVAGETQYF
TRBJ2-4	TRBV20-1	.	.	TGCAGTGCTAGAGGGAGGGGCAGGGGGGCCCGAAACATTCAGTACTTC	CSARGRGRGARNIQYF
TRBJ2-5	TRBV12-3/TRBV12-4	TRBD1	few	TGTGCCAGCAGCCGGACAGGGAGCATCCAGTACTTC	CASSRTGSIQYF
TRBJ2-1	TRBV2	.	many	TGTGCCAGCAGCAGGGGACGGTCCTACAATGAGCAGTTCTTC	CASSRGRSYNEQFF
TRBJ2-1	TRBV12-3/TRBV12-4	TRBD2	many	TGTGCCAGCAGCCTCGGGAGGTCCCGCCACAGTGAGCAGTTCTTC	CASSLGRSRHSEQFF
TRBJ2-6	TRBV11-2	.	few	TGTGCCAGCAGCTTGGTTCGCAAGACTGGGGCCAACGTCCTGACTTTC	CASSLVRKTGANVLTF
TRBJ2-1	TRBV2	TRBD1	many	TGTGCCAGCAGTGTGTCCCTGGGAAGGGACAGGTCCTACAATGAGCAGTTCTTC	CASSVSLGRDRSYNEQFF
TRBJ2-3	TRBV10-3	TRBD2	few	TGTGCCACGGGATTTGGGGAGGGCGCTACAGATACGCAGTATTTT	CATGFGEGATDTQYF
TRBJ2-5	TRBV20-1	.	few	TGCAGTGCCCCGGGGTTCGGGGCGGCCCAGTACTTC	CSAPGFGAAQYF
TRBJ2-7	TRBV5-8	.	.	TGTGCCAGCAGCTTCGAGGCCGAGCAGTACTTC	CASSFEAEQYF
TRBJ1-5	TRBV2	TRBD1	many	TGTGCCAGCAAGGACAGGGGGCCTCAGCCCCAGCATTTT	CASKDRGPQPQHF
TRBJ1-5	TRBV14	.	few	TGTGCCAGCAGCCAAGGAAATCTCTTGGGTAACTACAATCAGCCCCAGCATTTT	CASSQGNLLGNYNQPQHF
TRBJ1-5	TRBV3-1	.	.	TGTGCCAGCAGCCAAGTTTCTAGGGGCAGGGCTTGCCAGCCCCAGCATTTT	CASSQVSRGRACQPQHF
TRBJ1-2	TRBV29-1	TRBD1	few	TGCAGCGTCCAGGGGGAGGATAGTAACTATGGCTACACCTTC	CSVQGEDSNYGYTF
TRBJ2-4	TRBV2	.	many	TGTGCCAGCAGGCCCAAAGGGCAGGCAAAAAACATTCAGTACTTC	CASRPKGQAKNIQYF
TRBJ1-4	TRBV9	.	few	TGTACCAGCAGCGTAGCCCCGGGGACATATGAAAAACTGTTTTTT	CTSSVAPGTYEKLFF
TRBJ1-3	TRBV29-1	.	.	TGCAGCGTCGAGGGACATGATTCTGGAAACACCATATATTTT	CSVEGHDSGNTIYF
TRBJ1-5	TRBV10-1	.	many	TGCGCCAGCAGTGAGTCATTGGGGGCGCGGAGCAATCAGCCCCAGCATTTT	CASSESLGARSNQPQHF
TRBJ2-1	TRBV6-1	TRBD1	many	TGTGCCAGCAGTGAAGCATGGGGACAGGGGGCGAGAGATGAGCAGTTCTTC	CASSEAWGQGARDEQFF
TRBJ2-7	TRBV5-5	.	few	TGTGCCAGCAGCTTCTACTCAGGGAATATTGCCTACGAGCAGTACTTC	CASSFYSGNIAYEQYF
TRBJ1-4	TRBV5-1	TRBD1	.	TGCGCCAGCAGCCCCCGACAGGGCAAAAATGAAAAACTGTTTTTT	CASSPRQGKNEKLFF
TRBJ2-6	TRBV6-5	.	.	TGTGCCAGCAGTTACTCTTTGGGGGTCTCTGGGGCCAACGTCCTGACTTTC	CASSYSLGVSGANVLTF
TRBJ2-7	TRBV5-6	.	many	TGTGCCAGCAGCTCCCAACTCCGGACAGCTTACGAGCAGTACTTC	CASSSQLRTAYEQYF
TRBJ1-1	TRBV12-3/TRBV12-4	TRBD1	.	TGTGCCAGCAGTCTCGTCTTCGGGACAGTGAACATGAACACTGAAGCTTTCTTT	CASSLVFGTVNMNTEAFF
TRBJ1-5	TRBV6-2/TRBV6-3	TRBD1	many	TGTGCCAGCAGAAAGACAGGGGGCGGCAATCAGCCCCAGCATTTT	CASRKTGGGNQPQHF
TRBJ1-5	TRBV19	.	many	TGTGCCAGTAGGATATGGGGTAGCAATCAGCCCCAGCATTTT	CASRIWGSNQPQHF
TRBJ1-2	TRBV29-1	TRBD1	few	TGCAGCGTTACAGGGGGCGCCGACTATGGCTACACCTTC	CSVTGGADYGYTF
TRBJ2-5	TRBV24-1	.	many	TGTGCCACCAGTGATTGGACAGTCCAAGAGACCCAGTACTTC	CATSDWTVQETQYF
TRBJ1-1	TRBV28	.	many	TGTGCCGGCAAGCGGGCGGGAAACACTGAAGCTTTCTTT	CAGKRAGNTEAFF
TRBJ2-7	TRBV10-3	TRBD2	many	TGTGCCATCAGTGAGGGGACTAGCGGGGAACTCACCTCCTACGAGCAGTACTTC	CAISEGTSGELTSYEQYF